These 31 T cell receptor beta chains were all obtained from the same sample, sequenced in a study of blood T cell repertoires in COVID-19. Sequencing used immunoSEQ multiplex PCR; TCRdb keeps in-frame clones, though not all of them. Found here are fewer than 300,000 clones, 80% to 95% of them singletons; the top ten hold about 2.2%. Sequencing input: peripheral blood. All receptors derive from a woman under 40 with COVID-19, enrolled during active disease.

V gene TRBV28 combines with J gene TRBJ1-2; the match to TRBD1 covers 11 bases. J gave up 6 bases and V 5 bases, and 8 bases lay outside the gene matches. The CDR3 covers 15 residues. The germline V gene has CDR1 MDHEN and CDR2 SYDVKM. The CDR3 coding sequence is TGTGCCAGCAGTAAACCGGGACAGGGGGAAGATGGCTACACCTTC. It yields the protein CASSKPGQGEDGYTF.

The genes are TRBV5-6 and TRBJ2-7; 14 nucleotides line up with TRBD2. This CDR3 region has 17 residues. The germline V gene has CDR1 SGHDT and CDR2 YYEEEE. V shed 0 bases and J 3 bases; nucleotides not matched to a gene: 5. The CDR3 protein is CASSLEGLAGVRYEQYF. The CDR3, as DNA: TGTGCCAGCAGCTTGGAGGGACTAGCGGGAGTGCGCTACGAGCAGTACTTC.

The V gene is TRBV18, the J gene TRBJ1-6; unclear D gene. The germline V and J ends were trimmed by 1 base and 2 bases, with 12 bases remaining between them. The CDR3 consists of 17 residues. Germline V gene data show CDR1 as KGHSH and CDR2 as LQKENI. This CDR3 reads CASSPQGTVTYNSPLHF. CDR3 nucleotide sequence: TGTGCCAGCTCACCACAAGGAACAGTAACCTATAATTCACCCCTCCACTTT.

The rearrangement links TRBV24-1 to TRBJ2-2; 10 nucleotides line up with TRBD2. There are 19 residues in the CDR3. Germline-derived CDR1 and CDR2 are KGHDR and SFDVKD. J was trimmed by 5 bases and V by 0 bases; bases with no gene match: 11. CDR3 residues: CATSDLQGSSGSGTGELFF. The CDR3 region has the DNA TGTGCCACCAGTGATTTGCAAGGATCTAGCGGGAGTGGTACCGGGGAGCTGTTTTTT.

The V call is TRBV28, the J call TRBJ1-2; TRBD1 agrees at 9 bases. Trimming cost V 6 bases and J 6 bases; bases outside gene matches: 8. This CDR3 has 14 residues. Germline V gene sequence: CDR1 MDHEN, CDR2 SYDVKM. The CDR3, as DNA: TGTGCCAGCAGATTCCCCGGGACAGGGAATGGCTACACCTTC. It translates to CASRFPGTGNGYTF.

As for this clone: Additional DNA sequences in this sample encode the identical CDR3. The rearrangement joins TRBV30 to TRBJ2-2, with 8 bases aligning to TRBD1. Trimming took 3 bases from V and 1 from J; bases not matched to a gene: 1. The CDR3 spans 14 residues. Germline V gene sequence: CDR1 GTSNPN, CDR2 SVGIG (reference sequence). For the CDR3, the DNA is TGTGCCTGGAGAGGGACAGGGAACACCGGGGAGCTGTTTTTT. The encoded protein is CAWRGTGNTGELFF. The whole variable domain, filled in from reference TRBV30 and TRBJ2-2, reads SQTIHQWPATLVQPVGSPLSLECTVEGTSNPNLYWYRQAAGRGLQLLFYSVGIGQISSEVPQNLSASRPQDRQFILSSKKLLLSDSGFYLCAWRGTGNTGELFFGEGSRLTVL.

The rearrangement links TRBV15 to TRBJ1-1, with D possibly being TRBD1 (5 bases). The V and J ends lost 1 base and 0 bases respectively, with 12 bases between them. CDR1 is LNHNV and CDR2 is YYDKDF in the germline V gene (reference sequence). The CDR3 is 16 residues long. CDR3 coding DNA: TGTGCCACCAGCAGAGGGGGCAGGGTCTTGAACACTGAAGCTTTCTTT. It yields the protein CATSRGGRVLNTEAFF.

This clone came up once. The rearrangement uses TRBV7-2 and TRBJ2-7; TRBD2 aligns across 7 bases. The V gene end was trimmed by 3 bases and the J gene end by 6 bases; junction bases not matched to a gene: 8. CDR3 length: 14 residues. Germline assignment: CDR1 SGHTA and CDR2 FQGNSA. The CDR3 DNA reads TGTGCCAGCAGCTTCTCGCGGGAGTCTGGCGAGCAGTACTTC. Translated, it gives CASSFSRESGEQYF.

V and J are TRBV5-1 and TRBJ1-5; no firm D call. The germline V gene has CDR1 SGHRS and CDR2 YFSETQ. This CDR3 has 15 residues. Trimming took off 0 bases at V and 0 bases at J, with 7 bases between the two ends. Written as DNA, the CDR3 is TGCGCCAGCAGCTTGGGGCAGAATAGCAATCAGCCCCAGCATTTT. Translating gives CASSLGQNSNQPQHF.

To note about this clone: Other DNA sequences within the sample encode an identical CDR3. CDR3 loop: CASSQAENYGYTF. For the CDR3, the DNA is TGTGCCAGCAGCCAAGCGGAGAACTATGGCTACACCTTC. The chain joins TRBV3-1 (or the pseudogene TRBV3-2) to TRBJ1-2; D is unclear. The V and J ends lost 1 base and 2 bases respectively, with 5 bases between them. The CDR3 contains 13 residues. Per the germline V gene, CDR1 is LGHDT and CDR2 is YNNKEL (reference sequence).

This clone was counted between two and nine times. The chain has TRBV19 and TRBJ2-2, with 13 bases identical to TRBD2. Germline V gene lookup returns CDR1 LNHDA and CDR2 SQIVND (reference sequence). V lost 10 bases to trimming and J lost 1 base; unmatched junction nucleotides: 6. The CDR3 spans 16 residues. Here the CDR3 reads CATGTSGTRNTGELFF. CDR3 in DNA: TGTGCCACCGGGACTAGCGGGACCAGGAACACCGGGGAGCTGTTTTTT.

Remarks on this clone: In the same sample, other DNA sequences code for this CDR3. The CDR3 bases are TGCGCCAGCAGCTCGCCGGGACAGTCCTACGAGCAGTACTTC. This codes for CASSSPGQSYEQYF. The rearrangement joins TRBV5-1 to TRBJ2-7, with 7 positions matching TRBD1. Germline values: CDR1 SGHRS, CDR2 YFSETQ. V gave up 3 bases and J gave up 1 base; unmatched junction bases: 4. The CDR3 length is 14 residues.

The chain employs TRBV27 and TRBJ1-2; 10 bases align to TRBD1. V lost 5 bases and J lost 0; bases outside the gene matches: 9. The germline V gene encodes CDR1 MNHEY and CDR2 SMNVEV (reference sequence). The CDR3 length is 17 residues. The CDR3 DNA reads TGTGCCAGCAGTGGACCGGGACAGGGGTTTGCTAACTATGGCTACACCTTC. This codes for CASSGPGQGFANYGYTF.

This clone was detected only once. The chain employs TRBV18 and TRBJ1-3, with 8 bases matching TRBD1. The CDR3 is 16 residues long. From germline, CDR1 is KGHSH and CDR2 LQKENI. V dropped 0 bases and J dropped 4; count of bases not matched to a gene: 5. CDR3 in amino acids: CASSPPGQALGNTIYF. CDR3 sequence (DNA): TGTGCCAGCTCACCACCGGGACAGGCCCTAGGAAACACCATATATTTT.

The chain has TRBV12-5 and TRBJ2-3, with TRBD2 matching over 9 bases. In germline, CDR1 is LGHNT, CDR2 FRNRAP. This CDR3 is 11 amino acids long. V was clipped by 6 bases and J by 11 bases; unmatched bases: 3. The CDR3 DNA follows: TGTGCTAGTGGGTTAGCGGGAGTGCAGTATTTT. It is translated as CASGLAGVQYF.

The chain combines TRBV18 with TRBJ1-1, with a weak D call TRBD1 (5 bases). There are 14 residues in the CDR3. Trimming removed 1 base at V and 4 bases at J, with 10 bases between. The V gene's germline CDR1 is KGHSH and CDR2 LQKENI. CDR3 nucleotides: TGTGCCAGCTCACCACAGGGGTCGGGCACTGAAGCTTTCTTT. Translated: CASSPQGSGTEAFF.

The V and J genes are TRBV6-1 and TRBJ2-2, with D maybe TRBD1 (5 bases). Trimming left V 2 bases short and J 7 bases short, with 17 bases between. CDR3 length: 16 amino acids. The V gene's germline CDR1 is MNHNS and CDR2 SASEGT. The CDR3 sequence: CASSEIDGQGNGELFF. CDR3 DNA sequence: TGTGCCAGCAGTGAAATAGATGGGCAGGGAAACGGGGAGCTGTTTTTT.

The genes are TRBV19 and TRBJ1-1; TRBD1 is a possible D gene (5 bases). Germline V lookup: CDR1 LNHDA, CDR2 SQIVND (reference sequence). There are 12 residues in the CDR3. V lost 6 bases, J lost 1 base, and 6 bases lay in between. The CDR3 nucleotides read TGTGCCAGTAGGACAGCGAACACTGAAGCTTTCTTT. Its translation: CASRTANTEAFF.

The chain uses TRBV5-8 and TRBJ2-7, with TRBD2 as a possible D gene (7 bases). Germline V gives CDR1 SGHTS, CDR2 YDEGEE. The CDR3 runs 14 residues. The V and J ends lost 4 bases and 2 bases respectively, with 13 bases between them. CDR3 region: CASSEGGGAYEQYF. The CDR3 coding sequence is TGTGCCAGCAGCGAGGGAGGGGGAGCCTACGAGCAGTACTTC.

The DNA of the CDR3 is TGTGCCAGCAGCCGCCTACAGGGCTCCTACAATGAGCAGTTCTTC. Amino acid sequence: CASSRLQGSYNEQFF. The chain is built from TRBV11-2 and TRBJ2-1; possibly TRBD1 for D (6 bases). V lost 5 bases and J 0 bases, leaving 11 bases between the germline ends. The germline gives CDR1 SGHAT, CDR2 FQNNGV. The length of the CDR3 is 15 residues.

V and J are TRBV28 and TRBJ1-4; TRBD1 matches at 8 bases. This CDR3 is 16 amino acids long. Trimming cost V 5 bases and J 2 bases; bases outside gene matches: 7. The germline CDR1 and CDR2 sequences are MDHEN and SYDVKM. The DNA of the CDR3 is TGTGCCAGCAGTAGGAGGACAGGGAGTACTAATGAAAAACTGTTTTTT. It is translated as CASSRRTGSTNEKLFF.

The V and J genes are TRBV10-1 and TRBJ2-3; 8 bases map to TRBD1. Germline trimming cut 6 bases from V and 0 bases from J; bases unmatched to any gene: 5. The CDR3 spans 15 residues. Per germline, CDR1 WNHNN and CDR2 SYGVQD (reference sequence). In DNA form, the CDR3 reads TGCGCCAGCAGCCCGACAGGGGCGAGCACAGATACGCAGTATTTT. It yields the protein CASSPTGASTDTQYF.

The chain combines TRBV4-1 with TRBJ1-3; 8 bases are a match to TRBD1. Germline-derived CDR1 and CDR2 are MGHRA and YSYEKL. J was trimmed by 1 base and V by 0 bases; bases with no gene match: 5. The CDR3 length is 17 residues. CDR3 bases: TGCGCCAGCAGCCAAGACCCGGACAGGGTATCTGGAAACACCATATATTTT. It specifies CASSQDPDRVSGNTIYF.

The J gene is TRBJ1-2, the V gene TRBV7-9; D uncertain. The germline V gene has CDR1 SEHNR and CDR2 FQNEAQ (reference sequence). The CDR3 totals 14 residues. Trimming took 4 bases from V and 5 from J, leaving 14 bases between them. The chain's CDR3 is CASSSRARGYGYTF. As DNA, the CDR3 is TGTGCCAGCAGCTCCCGTGCACGCGGATATGGCTACACCTTC.

This sequence joins TRBV2 and TRBJ2-1; TRBD2 aligns across 10 bases. The CDR3 length is 15 residues. Germline CDR1 is SNHLY and CDR2 is FYNNEI. V lost 7 bases to trimming and J lost 0 bases; unmatched junction nucleotides: 3. The CDR3 DNA reads as TGTGCCAGCACTAGCGGGAGCAGCTCCTACAATGAGCAGTTCTTC. Its translation: CASTSGSSSYNEQFF.

This chain links TRBV6-5 with TRBJ1-6; 11 bases are a match to TRBD1. Per the germline V gene, CDR1 is MNHEY and CDR2 is SVGAGI. The CDR3 totals 14 residues. The trim removed 7 bases at V and 10 bases at J, leaving 6 bases unmatched. The CDR3 sequence: CASTSDRGLSPLHF. CDR3 coding DNA: TGTGCCAGCACCTCGGACAGGGGGCTATCACCCCTCCACTTT.

The genes are TRBV3-1 (or the pseudogene TRBV3-2) and TRBJ2-2; 13 bases align to TRBD2. Germline V lookup: CDR1 LGHDT, CDR2 YNNKEL (reference sequence). CDR3 length: 15 amino acids. With 6 bases clipped from V and 5 bases from J, the junction kept 3 bases outside the gene matches. In DNA form, the CDR3 reads TGTGCCAGCAGACCGGGACTAGCGGGAACCGGGGAGCTGTTTTTT. Translation: CASRPGLAGTGELFF.

The chain couples TRBV21-1 to TRBJ2-4; the table assigns TRBD1, which was not confirmed against the DNA. TRBV21-1 is reported as a pseudogene. This CDR3 has 17 residues. CDR3 in amino acids: CASSKAVRDRSLGIQYF. For the CDR3, the DNA is TGTGCCAGCAGCAAAGCAGTACGGGACAGGTCCCTCGGCATTCAGTACTTC.

J is TRBJ2-3 and V is TRBV21-1; TRBD2 reflects the table's D call only, with no check against the DNA. TRBV21-1 constitutes a pseudogene. This CDR3 contains 18 residues. CDR3 DNA sequence: TGTGCCAGCAGCAAGATCACCCCTGGAGGGACTCTCACAGATACGCAGTATTTT. This codes for CASSKITPGGTLTDTQYF.

This chain links TRBV30 with TRBJ1-2; D is uncertain. The V gene lost 5 bases and the J gene lost 2 bases, with 9 bases spanning the gap. Germline CDR1 and CDR2: GTSNPN and SVGIG (reference sequence). This CDR3 is 12 amino acids long. CDR3 amino acids: CAWSAGNYGYTF. The CDR3 DNA follows: TGTGCCTGGTCAGCGGGCAACTATGGCTACACCTTC.

The chain couples TRBV10-2 to TRBJ1-5, with a tentative D call TRBD1 (6 bases). Trimming cost V 6 bases and J 0 bases, with 9 bases left between them. CDR3 length: 14 amino acids. In germline, CDR1 is WSHSY, CDR2 SAAADI. Here the CDR3 DNA reads TGCGCCAGCAGACAGGGTCCTAGCAATCAGCCCCAGCATTTT. Protein sequence: CASRQGPSNQPQHF.